This T cell receptor beta chain originates from a study of T cell repertoires in cytomegalovirus infection. Study information: The authors used CMV epitopes that were HLA-C-restricted (recently identified) and HLA-B-restricted (well studied). Carrying CMV and the relevant HLA type showed in public TCR beta signatures.

This CDR3 has 14 residues. The V and J ends lost 7 bases and 6 bases, in that order; junction bases with no gene match: 11. Germline V gene sequence: CDR1 WSHSY, CDR2 SAAADI. MiXCR was run by TCRdb on the reads, yielding one entry per CDR3 protein. Of a few hundred thousand distinct CDR3 sequences listed, about 33% are singletons. Regarding this clonotype: The antigen remains unidentified.

Whole-study findings and limits: Based on cumulative public TCR beta family frequency, carriers of CMV plus the relevant HLA were identified. Ex vivo responses were dominated by HLA-C-restricted CMV-specific TCR beta clonotypes.

Sequenced here: cultured PBMCs, sampled from culture after CMV antigen stimulation. The chain joins TRBV10-2 to TRBJ2-7, with 8 bases identical to TRBD2. The sequence was collected from a human donor in good health (CMV status not recorded). Some clones in this sample may be carry-over from other donors' samples. The DNA for the CDR3 is TGCGCCAGCACCCTGGCGGGAGGCGGCATCGAGCAGTACTTC. Amino acids: CASTLAGGGIEQYF.